These T cell receptor beta chains were read from a single sample in a study of blood T cell repertoires in COVID-19. Here immunoSEQ multiplex PCR was the method, and the copy in TCRdb shows in-frame clones only, minus some. The table has roughly 230,000 clones, approximately 80% seen once. Sequencing was performed on peripheral blood. These receptor sequences come from a woman of 80 years or more with COVID-19, enrolled during active disease. CDR3s include the opening cysteine and the closing phenylalanine or tryptophan. Each record gives: V gene, J gene, clone size, D gene, CDR3 protein, CDR3 DNA. A D gene is named only where the DNA matches it firmly. Only some rows state a clone size, as once, few, many or a class for expanded clones.

V: TRBV2; J: TRBJ2-3; size: .; D: TRBD2; CDR3: CASSARKLAASTDTQYF; DNA: TGTGCCAGCAGTGCGAGGAAACTAGCGGCTAGCACAGATACGCAGTATTTT
V: TRBV19; J: TRBJ1-1; size: .; D: TRBD1; CDR3: CASSTGGAVNTEAFF; DNA: TGTGCCAGTAGTACAGGGGGTGCAGTTAACACTGAAGCTTTCTTT
V: TRBV7-2; J: TRBJ2-2; size: .; D: .; CDR3: CASSLEGQTGELFF; DNA: TGTGCCAGCAGCCTCGAAGGACAGACCGGGGAGCTGTTTTTT
V: TRBV19; J: TRBJ2-7; size: .; D: .; CDR3: CASSDGPRASTYEQYF; DNA: TGTGCCAGTAGTGATGGTCCCAGGGCGAGTACCTACGAGCAGTACTTC
V: TRBV6-1; J: TRBJ1-2; size: .; D: .; CDR3: CASSEGGGVNGYTF; DNA: TGTGCCAGCAGTGAAGGCGGGGGGGTGAATGGCTACACCTTC
V: TRBV27; J: TRBJ1-3; size: .; D: .; CDR3: CASSLRGSSGNTIYF; DNA: TGTGCCAGCAGTTTAAGGGGCAGCTCTGGAAACACCATATATTTT
V: TRBV4-2; J: TRBJ1-2; size: .; D: .; CDR3: CASSAGAGNEGGYTF; DNA: TGTGCCAGCAGCGCCGGGGCGGGAAACGAGGGTGGCTACACCTTC
V: TRBV5-1; J: TRBJ1-1; size: .; D: .; CDR3: CASSLEGRTDTEAFF; DNA: TGCGCCAGCAGCTTGGAGGGACGGACAGACACTGAAGCTTTCTTT
V: TRBV30; J: TRBJ1-4; size: .; D: TRBD1; CDR3: CAWTPGQGLSNEKLFF; DNA: TGTGCCTGGACCCCGGGACAGGGCTTATCTAATGAAAAACTGTTTTTT
V: TRBV10-3; J: TRBJ2-3; size: .; D: .; CDR3: CAISGGVSTDTQYF; DNA: TGTGCCATCAGTGGGGGGGTTAGCACAGATACGCAGTATTTT
V: TRBV6-5; J: TRBJ1-3; size: .; D: .; CDR3: CASMGTGNTIYF; DNA: TGTGCCAGTATGGGCACTGGAAACACCATATATTTT
V: TRBV2; J: TRBJ1-3; size: .; D: TRBD1; CDR3: CASSVQGNSGNTIYF; DNA: TGTGCCAGCAGTGTACAGGGGAATTCTGGAAACACCATATATTTT
V: TRBV7-2; J: TRBJ2-5; size: .; D: .; CDR3: CASSLGGPETQYF; DNA: TGTGCCAGCAGCTTGGGGGGGCCAGAGACCCAGTACTTC
V: TRBV6-2/TRBV6-3; J: TRBJ2-1; size: .; D: TRBD2; CDR3: CASSSWTSGGGEQFF; DNA: TGTGCCAGCAGTTCCTGGACTAGCGGGGGGGGAGAGCAGTTCTTC
V: TRBV12-3/TRBV12-4; J: TRBJ1-6; size: .; D: .; CDR3: CASSFRQDSPLHF; DNA: TGTGCCAGCAGTTTTCGCCAGGATTCACCCCTCCACTTT
V: TRBV4-1; J: TRBJ1-5; size: few; D: .; CDR3: CASSHLDSSNQPQHF; DNA: TGCGCCAGCAGCCACCTCGACAGTAGCAATCAGCCCCAGCATTTT
V: TRBV5-6; J: TRBJ1-2; size: .; D: TRBD1; CDR3: CASSPGQGAYGYTF; DNA: TGTGCCAGCAGCCCCGGACAGGGGGCCTATGGCTACACCTTC
V: TRBV18; J: TRBJ1-1; size: .; D: TRBD1; CDR3: CASSSGQGWDEAFF; DNA: TGTGCCAGCTCATCGGGACAGGGCTGGGATGAAGCTTTCTTT
V: TRBV7-6; J: TRBJ1-5; size: .; D: .; CDR3: CASSFGKGEGQPQHF; DNA: TGTGCCAGCAGCTTCGGGAAGGGAGAGGGCCAGCCCCAGCATTTT
V: TRBV19; J: TRBJ2-5; size: .; D: .; CDR3: CATSGQVETQYF; DNA: TGTGCCACCAGCGGGCAGGTTGAGACCCAGTACTTC
V: TRBV5-1; J: TRBJ1-3; size: .; D: TRBD1; CDR3: CASSLVSGQGDRRNTIYF; DNA: TGCGCCAGCAGCTTGGTATCAGGACAGGGCGATCGCAGAAACACCATATATTTT
V: TRBV4-3; J: TRBJ1-4; size: .; D: .; CDR3: CASSQGGGGRVLNEKLFF; DNA: TGCGCCAGCAGCCAAGGAGGGGGGGGGCGCGTACTTAATGAAAAACTGTTTTTT
V: TRBV3-1/TRBV3-2; J: TRBJ1-2; size: .; D: .; CDR3: CASSQLGGGYTF; DNA: TGTGCCAGCAGCCAGTTGGGGGGTGGCTACACCTTC